This TCR beta chain was observed in a study of cytomegalovirus exposure and HLA in healthy donors. A word on this clone: Its antigen is unidentified.

Study-level findings and limits: A reported reduction in N-insertions relative to the approximately 670-donor mean was seen in an Asian-associated ancestry cluster in a later analysis. Exclusion as indistinguishable affected some V segments, including TRBV6-2 and TRBV6-3.

Researchers ran the PCR with 60 Vbeta and 13 Jbeta primers. Using immunoSEQ multiplex PCR, the repertoire was profiled, and TCRdb retains in-frame clones only, with some absent. The sample contains more than 95,000 clones, roughly 79% of which appear only once. The CDR3 loop spans 13 amino acids. V dropped 7 bases and J dropped 1; count of bases not matched to a gene: 4. Per the germline V gene, CDR1 is SQVTM and CDR2 is ANQGSEA. The sequenced material came from PBMCs. V usage is TRBV29-1 and J usage is TRBJ1-5; 7 bases match TRBD1. The TCR comes from a woman between 65 and 79 years old in good health and CMV-seropositive. CDR3 sequence (DNA): TGCAGCGCAGAGACAGGGAGCAATCAGCCCCAGCATTTT. It codes for CSAETGSNQPQHF. Using reference TRBV29-1 and TRBJ1-5 for the parts outside the CDR3, the full variable domain is SAVISQKPSRDICQRGTSLTIQCQVDSQVTMMFWYRQQPGQSLTLIATANQGSEATYESGFVIDKFPISRPNLTFSTLTVSNMSPEDSSIYLCSAETGSNQPQHFGDGTRLSIL.